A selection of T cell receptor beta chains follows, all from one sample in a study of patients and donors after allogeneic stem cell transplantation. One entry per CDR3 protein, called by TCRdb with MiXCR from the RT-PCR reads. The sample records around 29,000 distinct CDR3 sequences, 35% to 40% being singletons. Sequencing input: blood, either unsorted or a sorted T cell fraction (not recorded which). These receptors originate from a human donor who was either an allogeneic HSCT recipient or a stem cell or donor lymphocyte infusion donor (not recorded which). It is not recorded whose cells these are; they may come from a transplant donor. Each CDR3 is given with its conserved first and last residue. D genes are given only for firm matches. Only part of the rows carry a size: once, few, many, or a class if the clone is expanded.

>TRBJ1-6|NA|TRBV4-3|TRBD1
CASSQVHRDRGAWSYNSPLHF
TGCGCCAGCAGCCAGGTCCATCGGGACAGGGGCGCTTGGTCCTATAATTCACCCCTCCACTTT
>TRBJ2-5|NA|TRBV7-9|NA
CASSWTEYQETQYF
TGTGCCAGCAGCTGGACAGAATACCAAGAGACCCAGTACTTC
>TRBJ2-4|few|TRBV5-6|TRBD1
CASSLLGTDLAKNIQYF
TGTGCCAGCAGCTTGCTCGGGACAGATCTAGCCAAAAACATTCAGTACTTC
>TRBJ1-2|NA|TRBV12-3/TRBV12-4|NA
CASSPGGRGYTF
TGTGCCAGCAGCCCCGGGGGACGTGGCTACACCTTC
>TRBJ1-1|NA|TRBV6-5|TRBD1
CASSSLGQRQAFF
TGTGCCAGCAGTTCTTTGGGACAGAGACAAGCTTTCTTT
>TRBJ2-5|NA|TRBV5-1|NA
CASSGGRDQETQYF
TGCGCCAGCAGCGGGGGACGGGACCAAGAGACCCAGTACTTC
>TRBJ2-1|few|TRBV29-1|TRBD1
CSVEGQGYYEQFF
TGCAGCGTTGAGGGACAGGGATACTATGAGCAGTTCTTC
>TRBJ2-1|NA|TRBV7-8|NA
CASVDSLYNEQFF
TGTGCCAGCGTGGACAGCTTATACAATGAGCAGTTCTTC
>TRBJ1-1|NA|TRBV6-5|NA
CASRQGRVTEAFF
TGTGCCAGCAGGCAGGGTAGGGTTACTGAAGCTTTCTTT
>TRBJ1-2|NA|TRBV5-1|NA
CASSPSEWYGYTF
TGCGCCAGCAGCCCCTCCGAATGGTATGGCTACACCTTC
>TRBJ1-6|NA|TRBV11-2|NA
CASSLSSYNSPLHF
TGTGCCAGCAGCTTGAGCTCCTATAATTCACCCCTCCACTTT
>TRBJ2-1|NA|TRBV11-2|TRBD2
CASSSGTSGFYNEQFF
TGTGCCAGCAGCTCGGGGACTAGCGGCTTTTACAATGAGCAGTTCTTC
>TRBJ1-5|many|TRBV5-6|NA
CASSLASGQSNQPQHF
TGTGCCAGCAGCTTGGCGTCAGGTCAAAGCAATCAGCCCCAGCATTTT
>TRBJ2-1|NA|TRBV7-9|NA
CASSRAGQSYNEQFF
TGTGCCAGCAGTCGCGCTGGACAGTCCTACAATGAGCAGTTCTTC
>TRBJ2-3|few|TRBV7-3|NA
CASSPVQGSTDTQYF
TGTGCCAGCAGCCCAGTGCAGGGGAGCACAGATACGCAGTATTTT
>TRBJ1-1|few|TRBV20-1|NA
CSARETARMAFF
TGCAGTGCTAGAGAAACGGCCCGTATGGCTTTCTTT
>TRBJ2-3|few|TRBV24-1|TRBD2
CATSDLAGGNPTDTQYF
TGTGCCACCAGTGATCTAGCGGGGGGGAACCCCACAGATACGCAGTATTTT
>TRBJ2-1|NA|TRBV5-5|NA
CASSATGGTSSYNEQFF
TGTGCCAGCAGCGCCACCGGGGGGACATCCTCCTACAATGAGCAGTTCTTC
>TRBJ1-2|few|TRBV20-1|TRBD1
CSAYRQGQGYTF
TGCAGTGCCTACAGACAGGGACAAGGCTACACCTTC
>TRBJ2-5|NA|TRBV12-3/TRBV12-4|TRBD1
CASSHRDREETQYF
TGTGCCAGCAGCCATCGGGACAGGGAAGAGACCCAGTACTTC
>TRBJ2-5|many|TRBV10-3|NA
CAISESTDQETQYF
TGTGCCATCAGTGAGTCTACAGACCAAGAGACCCAGTACTTC
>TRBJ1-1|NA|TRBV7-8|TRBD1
CASSLVAGAGGTEAFF
TGTGCCAGCAGCTTAGTGGCGGGGGCAGGGGGGACTGAAGCTTTCTTT
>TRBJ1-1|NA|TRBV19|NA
CASSIRGWAHMNTEAFF
TGTGCCAGTAGTATTAGAGGTTGGGCACATATGAACACTGAAGCTTTCTTT
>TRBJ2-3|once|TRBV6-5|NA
CASSPAPRADTQYF
TGTGCCAGCAGTCCCGCCCCTAGAGCAGATACGCAGTATTTT
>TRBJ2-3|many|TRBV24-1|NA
CATSDFTDTQYF
TGTGCCACCAGTGATTTCACAGATACGCAGTATTTT
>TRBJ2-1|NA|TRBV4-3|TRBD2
CASSQRLGTSGRNEQFF
TGCGCCAGCAGCCAAAGACTAGGGACTAGCGGGAGAAATGAGCAGTTCTTC